This T cell receptor beta chain was sequenced for a study of T cell responses to AZD1222 COVID-19 vaccine. Study-wide results and caveats: Only a handful of people who got AZD1222 tested seropositive at baseline. White British donors predominated, females outnumbered males, and clonal diversity was possibly underestimated.

This clone occurred a few times. Its antigen is undetermined. The ends were cut back, 2 bases at V and 1 base at J, with 9 bases in the middle. This CDR3 contains 15 residues. Germline CDR1 and CDR2: MGHRA and YSYEKL. The table came from immunoSEQ multiplex PCR; TCRdb's copy has only in-frame clones and leaves some out. The repertoire holds around 99,000 clones, with about 92% as singletons. The material was peripheral blood, obtained on day 0 of AZD1222 vaccination. The rearrangement uses TRBV4-1 and TRBJ1-5; no definite D call. The clonotype was recovered from an adult in good health. CDR3 sequence reads: CASSQMGLSNQPQHF. For the CDR3, the DNA is TGCGCCAGCAGCCAAATGGGTTTAAGCAATCAGCCCCAGCATTTT.